The rows below give T cell receptor beta chains drawn from one sample of a study of human T cells and chemical hapten exposure. TCRdb re-called the RACE reads with MiXCR, one entry per CDR3 protein. The repertoire consists of just over 40,000 distinct CDR3 sequences, with around 3.2% occurring once and the leading ten covering approximately 6.7%. The source material was whole blood, sampled in connection with sensitization to the hapten diphenylcyclopropenone (DPC). The receptors stem from a man in his forties with alopecia areata. Some clones in this sample may be carry-over from other donors' samples. Both conserved end residues are part of each CDR3. D genes are given only for firm matches. Not all rows give a size; the values are once, few, many and, for expanded clones, a class.

J gene: TRBJ2-2
D gene: .
V gene: TRBV4-1
clone size: many
CDR3 DNA: TGCGCCAGCAGCCCGAGGATCGGGGAGCTGTTTTTT
CDR3 protein: CASSPRIGELFF

J gene: TRBJ1-2
D gene: TRBD1
V gene: TRBV28
clone size: many
CDR3 DNA: TGTGCCGCAAGACAGGGGATCTATGGCTACACCTTC
CDR3 protein: CAARQGIYGYTF

J gene: TRBJ2-1
D gene: .
V gene: TRBV20-1
clone size: many
CDR3 DNA: TGCAGTGCGAGCCGGGAGCCCTACTACAATGAGCAGTTCTTC
CDR3 protein: CSASREPYYNEQFF

J gene: TRBJ1-1
D gene: .
V gene: TRBV5-1
clone size: many
CDR3 DNA: TGCGCCAGCAGCTTGTACCCGGGGATGGGCGCTGAAGCTTTCTTT
CDR3 protein: CASSLYPGMGAEAFF

J gene: TRBJ2-7
D gene: TRBD1
V gene: TRBV28
clone size: .
CDR3 DNA: TGTGCCAGCAGTCCGCACAGGGGGAACTACGAGCAGTACTTC
CDR3 protein: CASSPHRGNYEQYF

J gene: TRBJ2-3
D gene: .
V gene: TRBV24-1
clone size: many
CDR3 DNA: TGTGCCACCAGTGGAGCCAGCACAGATACGCAGTATTTT
CDR3 protein: CATSGASTDTQYF

J gene: TRBJ2-5
D gene: .
V gene: TRBV6-1
clone size: many
CDR3 DNA: TGTGCCAGCAGTGAAGCTCCAGGGGAGACCCAGTACTTC
CDR3 protein: CASSEAPGETQYF

J gene: TRBJ1-5
D gene: TRBD1
V gene: TRBV6-1
clone size: .
CDR3 DNA: TGTGCCAGCATTTTTGACAGGGTAAGAAGCAATCAGCCCCAGCATTTT
CDR3 protein: CASIFDRVRSNQPQHF

J gene: TRBJ2-4
D gene: .
V gene: TRBV2
clone size: few
CDR3 DNA: TGTGCCAGCACCGTCCGGGACACCGGGGCCAAAAACATTCAGTACTTC
CDR3 protein: CASTVRDTGAKNIQYF

J gene: TRBJ1-1
D gene: .
V gene: TRBV2
clone size: many
CDR3 DNA: TGTGCCAGCAGTGATGTCCAGGTGAACACTGAAGCTTTCTTT
CDR3 protein: CASSDVQVNTEAFF

J gene: TRBJ1-2
D gene: .
V gene: TRBV4-2
clone size: many
CDR3 DNA: TGTGCCAGCAGCCGAGAAACAGGGCCGGCCGGCTACACCTTC
CDR3 protein: CASSRETGPAGYTF

J gene: TRBJ1-4
D gene: .
V gene: TRBV20-1
clone size: many
CDR3 DNA: TGCAGTGCAATTCGGCCAACTAATGAAAAACTGTTTTTT
CDR3 protein: CSAIRPTNEKLFF

J gene: TRBJ2-1
D gene: TRBD2
V gene: TRBV30
clone size: .
CDR3 DNA: TGTGCCTGGAGTCCCCTCCGGCTAGCGGGAGGGAATGAGCAGTTCTTC
CDR3 protein: CAWSPLRLAGGNEQFF

J gene: TRBJ2-7
D gene: .
V gene: TRBV30
clone size: many
CDR3 DNA: TGTGCCTGGAGTCTTAGGACCTACGAGCAGTACTTC
CDR3 protein: CAWSLRTYEQYF

J gene: TRBJ2-7
D gene: TRBD1
V gene: TRBV28
clone size: many
CDR3 DNA: TGTGCCAGCAGTTTATCCCTCGGGACAGGGACCTACGAGCAGTACTTC
CDR3 protein: CASSLSLGTGTYEQYF

J gene: TRBJ2-6
D gene: .
V gene: TRBV28
clone size: many
CDR3 DNA: TGTGCCAGCAGTGAGTCTGGGGCCAACGTCCTGACTTTC
CDR3 protein: CASSESGANVLTF

J gene: TRBJ1-1
D gene: .
V gene: TRBV12-3/TRBV12-4
clone size: few
CDR3 DNA: TGTGCCAGCAGTTTAAGTAGGGGGGTGGGCGGGTCCACTGAAGCTTTCTTT
CDR3 protein: CASSLSRGVGGSTEAFF

J gene: TRBJ2-3
D gene: TRBD2
V gene: TRBV12-3/TRBV12-4
clone size: many
CDR3 DNA: TGTGCCATTTCGAGGACTAGCGGCACAGATACGCAGTATTTT
CDR3 protein: CAISRTSGTDTQYF

J gene: TRBJ1-4
D gene: .
V gene: TRBV28
clone size: many
CDR3 DNA: TGTGCCAGCAGTCCTCTTAATGAAAAACTGTTTTTT
CDR3 protein: CASSPLNEKLFF

J gene: TRBJ2-1
D gene: TRBD2
V gene: TRBV28
clone size: many
CDR3 DNA: TGTGCCAGCAGTTTTGCCGGGACTAGCGTAGGTGAGCAGTTCTTC
CDR3 protein: CASSFAGTSVGEQFF

J gene: TRBJ2-1
D gene: .
V gene: TRBV28
clone size: many
CDR3 DNA: TGTGCCAGCAGTCCTCGGACAGCACCCGGTGAGCAGTTCTTC
CDR3 protein: CASSPRTAPGEQFF

J gene: TRBJ2-2
D gene: .
V gene: TRBV19
clone size: many
CDR3 DNA: TGTGCCAGTAGTGTGGGTTCGGCGAACACCGGGGAGCTGTTTTTT
CDR3 protein: CASSVGSANTGELFF

J gene: TRBJ1-1
D gene: .
V gene: TRBV5-1
clone size: .
CDR3 DNA: TGCGCCAGCAGCTTGGACAGCAGGAACACTGAAGCTTTCTTT
CDR3 protein: CASSLDSRNTEAFF

J gene: TRBJ2-6
D gene: .
V gene: TRBV4-1
clone size: many
CDR3 DNA: TGCGCCAGCAGCCAAATGGGACCTACGCTGATGACTGGGGCCAACGTCCTGACTTTC
CDR3 protein: CASSQMGPTLMTGANVLTF

J gene: TRBJ1-5
D gene: .
V gene: TRBV19
clone size: many
CDR3 DNA: TGTGCCAGTAGTACGGTCAGTTTAAACCAGCCCCAGCATTTT
CDR3 protein: CASSTVSLNQPQHF

J gene: TRBJ1-5
D gene: .
V gene: TRBV3-1
clone size: .
CDR3 DNA: TGTGCCAGCAGCCAAGAACCATCCAGGAACAATCAGCCCCAGCATTTT
CDR3 protein: CASSQEPSRNNQPQHF

J gene: TRBJ2-5
D gene: .
V gene: TRBV12-3/TRBV12-4
clone size: many
CDR3 DNA: TGTGCCAGCAGTTTAAGAGGGGGACGAGGAGAGACCCAGTACTTC
CDR3 protein: CASSLRGGRGETQYF

J gene: TRBJ2-3
D gene: TRBD2
V gene: TRBV5-1
clone size: few
CDR3 DNA: TGCGCCAGCAGCTTCTTAGGGAGGGAGGGCCCTCCCGATACGCAGTATTTT
CDR3 protein: CASSFLGREGPPDTQYF

J gene: TRBJ2-2
D gene: .
V gene: TRBV20-1
clone size: many
CDR3 DNA: TGCAGTGCTGACCGACATTGGGCAAACACCGGGGAGCTGTTTTTT
CDR3 protein: CSADRHWANTGELFF

J gene: TRBJ2-7
D gene: TRBD2
V gene: TRBV5-1
clone size: many
CDR3 DNA: TGCGCCAGCAGCTTAGCGGGAGGGGCCTACGAGCAGTACTTC
CDR3 protein: CASSLAGGAYEQYF

J gene: TRBJ2-3
D gene: .
V gene: TRBV20-1
clone size: many
CDR3 DNA: TGCAGTGCAACAGAACAGGGGAGGACGCAGTATTTT
CDR3 protein: CSATEQGRTQYF

J gene: TRBJ2-7
D gene: .
V gene: TRBV28
clone size: many
CDR3 DNA: TGTGCCAGCAGTCCCCCAGGGATTGGGGAGCAGTACTTC
CDR3 protein: CASSPPGIGEQYF

J gene: TRBJ1-5
D gene: .
V gene: TRBV4-1
clone size: many
CDR3 DNA: TGCGCCAGCAGCCAAGGAGGGGGTGACAATCAGCCCCAGCATTTT
CDR3 protein: CASSQGGGDNQPQHF

J gene: TRBJ1-4
D gene: .
V gene: TRBV20-1
clone size: many
CDR3 DNA: TGCAGTGCTTTTACAGGCGCAACTAATGAAAAACTGTTTTTT
CDR3 protein: CSAFTGATNEKLFF

J gene: TRBJ1-2
D gene: TRBD1
V gene: TRBV20-1
clone size: few
CDR3 DNA: TGCAGTGCTACCGGGACAGGGCATGGCTACACCTTC
CDR3 protein: CSATGTGHGYTF

J gene: TRBJ2-7
D gene: .
V gene: TRBV10-3
clone size: many
CDR3 DNA: TGTGCCATCAGTCTGACTAGCTACGAGCAGTACTTC
CDR3 protein: CAISLTSYEQYF

J gene: TRBJ2-5
D gene: TRBD1
V gene: TRBV7-6
clone size: many
CDR3 DNA: TGTGCCAGCAGCTTGCAGACAGGGGGCATCGAGACCCAGTACTTC
CDR3 protein: CASSLQTGGIETQYF

J gene: TRBJ1-6
D gene: .
V gene: TRBV7-3
clone size: many
CDR3 DNA: TGTGCCAGCTCGGCGGACTATAATTCACCCCTCCACTTT
CDR3 protein: CASSADYNSPLHF

J gene: TRBJ2-4
D gene: .
V gene: TRBV27
clone size: many
CDR3 DNA: TGTGCCAGCAGTTCTGGGGGCATTCAGTACTTC
CDR3 protein: CASSSGGIQYF

J gene: TRBJ1-6
D gene: .
V gene: TRBV14
clone size: .
CDR3 DNA: TGTGCCAGCAGCCTCCGCCTTGGCTCCTATAATTCACCCCTCCACTTT
CDR3 protein: CASSLRLGSYNSPLHF

J gene: TRBJ2-2
D gene: .
V gene: TRBV5-1
clone size: many
CDR3 DNA: TGCGCCAGCAGCTCTATTCCGGGACAAACTTCCACCGGGGAGCTGTTTTTT
CDR3 protein: CASSSIPGQTSTGELFF

J gene: TRBJ2-1
D gene: .
V gene: TRBV11-2
clone size: many
CDR3 DNA: TGTGCCAGCAGCTTACTTCCGGGGAGCGTCAGGAATGAGCAGTTCTTC
CDR3 protein: CASSLLPGSVRNEQFF

J gene: TRBJ1-4
D gene: TRBD1
V gene: TRBV7-9
clone size: many
CDR3 DNA: TGTGCCAGCAGCTCTGGACAGGTCCCTAATGAAAAACTGTTTTTT
CDR3 protein: CASSSGQVPNEKLFF

J gene: TRBJ2-7
D gene: TRBD2
V gene: TRBV9
clone size: many
CDR3 DNA: TGTGCCAGCAGCGTAGGTACCGGGACTAGCGGGATGGAGCAGTACTTC
CDR3 protein: CASSVGTGTSGMEQYF

J gene: TRBJ2-1
D gene: TRBD2
V gene: TRBV18
clone size: many
CDR3 DNA: TGTGCCAGCTCACCTTCCGCGGGAGTTCTACCCAATGAGCAGTTCTTC
CDR3 protein: CASSPSAGVLPNEQFF

J gene: TRBJ2-1
D gene: TRBD2
V gene: TRBV14
clone size: many
CDR3 DNA: TGTGCCAGCAGCCAAGATAGCGGGAGGGCAAGGAATGAGCAGTTCTTC
CDR3 protein: CASSQDSGRARNEQFF